Listed below are T cell receptor beta chains from one sample, sequenced in a study of T-cell memory formation after mild COVID-19. TCRdb called the 5' RACE reads again in MiXCR, with one record for every CDR3 protein. This sample has about 160,000 distinct CDR3 sequences, with around 30% found just once. The specimen sequenced was PBMCs or a T cell subset sorted from them (not recorded which). These receptors all stem from an adult woman who had mild COVID-19 (a few samples of this study predate the infection). Cell type and time point are not known. Each CDR3 is given with its conserved first and last residue. A D gene is named only where the DNA matches it firmly. Size is omitted from some rows. Given values are once, few, many or a class for expanded clones.

clone_size	d_call	v_call	j_call	cdr3_nt	cdr3_aa
.	.	TRBV6-1	TRBJ1-3	TGTGCCAGCAGTGACGGAAATGGAAAGACCATATATTTT	CASSDGNGKTIYF
.	TRBD2	TRBV18	TRBJ2-1	TGTGCCAGCTCACCAACTAGCGGGAGGTACAATGAGCAGTTCTTC	CASSPTSGRYNEQFF
few	.	TRBV2	TRBJ2-1	TGTGCCAGCAGTGTCGTGGGGGGAAGTTACAATGAGCAGTTCTTC	CASSVVGGSYNEQFF
few	.	TRBV5-5	TRBJ1-5	TGTGCCAGCAGCTTGGAGGGAAGGAGCCTAGATCAGCCCCAGCATTTT	CASSLEGRSLDQPQHF
.	.	TRBV6-2/TRBV6-3	TRBJ1-1	TGTGCCAGCAGTTCCGGCCGGACCCGACTGATGAACACTGAAGCTTTCTTT	CASSSGRTRLMNTEAFF
few	.	TRBV30	TRBJ1-2	TGTGCCTGGATCCCTGAGGGGCTCCGAGGCTACACCTTC	CAWIPEGLRGYTF
few	.	TRBV7-9	TRBJ2-3	TGTGCCAGCAGCCTCGGACAGACTAGCACAGATACGCAGTATTTT	CASSLGQTSTDTQYF
.	.	TRBV4-3	TRBJ2-6	TGCGCCAGCAGCCAAACCGGGACAGGGGCCAACGTCCTGACTTTC	CASSQTGTGANVLTF
.	TRBD1	TRBV7-2	TRBJ2-2	TGTGCCACCCTAGACAGGGCAGGCGGGGAGCTGTTTTTT	CATLDRAGGELFF
few	.	TRBV6-1	TRBJ1-1	TGTGCCAGCACGACGAACACTGAAGCTTTCTTT	CASTTNTEAFF
.	TRBD2	TRBV29-1	TRBJ2-7	TGCAGCGTCCAACTAGCGGGAAAATACGAGCAGTACTTC	CSVQLAGKYEQYF
many	.	TRBV7-9	TRBJ2-2	TGTGCCAGCATCAAACAAGGGGTGTCGAACACCGGGGAGCTGTTTTTT	CASIKQGVSNTGELFF
few	.	TRBV2	TRBJ2-1	TGTGCCAGCAGGGCCCCCTGGGTAGCGGCGTACAATGAGCAGTTCTTC	CASRAPWVAAYNEQFF
.	.	TRBV7-9	TRBJ2-5	TGTGCCAGCAGCCCAACTTTGTCGGGCCAAGAGACCCAGTACTTC	CASSPTLSGQETQYF
.	.	TRBV7-9	TRBJ2-7	TGTGCCAGCAGCTTGGGACTCTTTGAGGGCTACGAGCAGTACTTC	CASSLGLFEGYEQYF
few	TRBD1	TRBV7-6	TRBJ1-2	TGTGCCAGCAGCCCTACAGGGGGCGCCGGCTATGGCTACACCTTC	CASSPTGGAGYGYTF
.	.	TRBV30	TRBJ2-1	TGTGCCTGGAGTGTTGGGGGGCTAGTCGATGAGCAGTTCTTC	CAWSVGGLVDEQFF
.	TRBD1	TRBV18	TRBJ1-1	TGTGCCAGCTCACCTCAGACAGGGGATGAAGCTTTCTTT	CASSPQTGDEAFF
few	.	TRBV18	TRBJ2-7	TGTGCCAGCTCACCCGCAGGGGTTGTTGCCTACGAGCAGTACTTC	CASSPAGVVAYEQYF
.	.	TRBV20-1	TRBJ2-7	TGCAGTGCTAGCCCGACGACAGTTCGCGAGCAGTACTTC	CSASPTTVREQYF
.	.	TRBV5-1	TRBJ2-1	TGCGCCAGCAGCCCAGGCGAAGGCCATGAGCAGTTCTTC	CASSPGEGHEQFF
.	TRBD1	TRBV6-5	TRBJ2-1	TGTGCCAGCAGCCGCGACAGGGGTTGGGGCAATGAGCAGTTCTTC	CASSRDRGWGNEQFF
.	.	TRBV6-6	TRBJ2-7	TGTGCCAGCAGTTACTCGAGGTCGCCGACCTCGCAGACTTACGAGCAGTACTTC	CASSYSRSPTSQTYEQYF
.	TRBD2	TRBV9	TRBJ2-3	TGTGCCAGCAGCGTAGCTACGGCGGGAGCGGGCACAGATACGCAGTATTTT	CASSVATAGAGTDTQYF
few	TRBD1	TRBV5-1	TRBJ2-1	TGCGCCAGCAGCCGGGGACAGGGTAACTACAATGAGCAGTTCTTC	CASSRGQGNYNEQFF
few	.	TRBV5-1	TRBJ2-1	TGCGCCAGCAGCTTGGCCTTTGCGGAGCATGAGCAGTTCTTC	CASSLAFAEHEQFF
.	.	TRBV20-1	TRBJ2-6	TGCAGTGCTAGAGGCCAACTCTCTGGGGCCAACGTCCTGACTTTC	CSARGQLSGANVLTF
.	.	TRBV5-4	TRBJ1-6	TGTGCCAGCAGCTTGGAACGGACAAATAATTCACCCCTCCACTTT	CASSLERTNNSPLHF
many	.	TRBV12-3/TRBV12-4	TRBJ2-3	TGTGCCAGCAGGCGGGGTGCCAGCACAGATACGCAGTATTTT	CASRRGASTDTQYF
once	.	TRBV7-9	TRBJ2-7	TGTGCCAGCAGCTTAGTCGTCACCTACGAGCAGTACTTC	CASSLVVTYEQYF
.	.	TRBV5-1	TRBJ1-1	TGCGCCAGCAGCTTGGAACCGGGGGGAGGAACTGAAGCTTTCTTT	CASSLEPGGGTEAFF
once	TRBD2	TRBV13	TRBJ2-4	TGTGCCAGCAGCTCCCGGGAGGGCGGCCCCTCGGAGAACATTCAGTACTTC	CASSSREGGPSENIQYF
.	.	TRBV4-2	TRBJ2-4	TGTGCCAGCAGCCCCCAATCCGGTGTCGGGGCCAAAAACATTCAGTACTTC	CASSPQSGVGAKNIQYF
few	.	TRBV25-1	TRBJ2-7	TGTGCCAGCAGTGATTACGCTCGAGGAGTGTTCTACGAGCAGTACTTC	CASSDYARGVFYEQYF
.	TRBD1	TRBV4-3	TRBJ1-1	TGCGCCAGCAGCCAAGGGGAGGACAGGGGCGTTTTGAACACTGAAGCTTTCTTT	CASSQGEDRGVLNTEAFF
few	TRBD2	TRBV7-8	TRBJ2-3	TGTGCCAGCAGCCGCGGGAGGAGCACAGATACGCAGTATTTT	CASSRGRSTDTQYF
.	.	TRBV24-1	TRBJ1-1	TGTGCCACCAGTGATGATTACGAAGCTTTCTTT	CATSDDYEAFF
.	.	TRBV4-2	TRBJ2-4	TGTGCCAGCAGCCAAGATGGGGGCCCGGCCAAAAACATTCAGTACTTC	CASSQDGGPAKNIQYF
.	.	TRBV6-1	TRBJ2-7	TGTGCCAGCAGTGATCGGCGGGGTAGCGGCTACGAGCAGTACTTC	CASSDRRGSGYEQYF
.	.	TRBV5-4	TRBJ1-2	TGTGCCAGCAGCTGGGGGGGGCGCTCTGTCTATGGCTACACCTTC	CASSWGGRSVYGYTF
.	TRBD1	TRBV7-8	TRBJ1-2	TGTGCCAGCAGCTTACGGACAGGGGGCGCGGCGACGGGCTACACCTTC	CASSLRTGGAATGYTF
many	.	TRBV6-6	TRBJ2-1	TGTGCCAGCAGTTACGAGGCGAGCTCCTACAATGAGCAGTTCTTC	CASSYEASSYNEQFF
.	TRBD2	TRBV24-1	TRBJ2-1	TGTGCCACCAGTACCCCTGGGGCTAGCGGGAGCTCCTACAATGAGCAGTTCTTC	CATSTPGASGSSYNEQFF
.	.	TRBV18	TRBJ2-3	TGTGCCAGCTCACTGGGACGAACGCGAGATACGCAGTATTTT	CASSLGRTRDTQYF
few	TRBD2	TRBV12-3/TRBV12-4	TRBJ2-2	TGTGCCAGCAGTTTCATTTGGGCCGGGACTAGCGGCTCCACCGGGGAGCTGTTTTTT	CASSFIWAGTSGSTGELFF
few	.	TRBV5-1	TRBJ2-3	TGCGCCAGCAGCTTGGCCAAGGCGGCAGATACGCAGTATTTT	CASSLAKAADTQYF
few	.	TRBV7-9	TRBJ2-5	TGTGCCAGCAGCCCTAGGGACCAAATCCAAGAGACCCAGTACTTC	CASSPRDQIQETQYF
few	.	TRBV29-1	TRBJ1-5	TGCAGCGTTAAACAGGGCGACAATCAGCCCCAGCATTTT	CSVKQGDNQPQHF
.	.	TRBV7-2	TRBJ1-5	TGTGCCAGCAGCCTGGGACGGAACAATCAGCCCCAGCATTTT	CASSLGRNNQPQHF
.	.	TRBV7-9	TRBJ2-3	TGTGCCAGCAGCGTAAGAAATCGGGGAGATACGCAGTATTTT	CASSVRNRGDTQYF
few	TRBD1	TRBV20-1	TRBJ1-5	TGCAGTGCCTCGACAGGGATTGGCAATCAGCCCCAGCATTTT	CSASTGIGNQPQHF
many	.	TRBV5-6	TRBJ2-2	TGTGCCAGCAGCAGGGGACGGGACACCGGGGAGCTGTTTTTT	CASSRGRDTGELFF
.	TRBD2	TRBV4-2	TRBJ2-3	TGTGCCAGCAGCAGGACCGGGGGAGGGGAGGATACGCAGTATTTT	CASSRTGGGEDTQYF
few	.	TRBV7-3	TRBJ2-5	TGTGCCAGCAGCTCAATCGGGGGAAGAAAAGAGACCCAGTACTTC	CASSSIGGRKETQYF
.	.	TRBV6-5	TRBJ2-7	TGTGCCAGCAGTAGGGGCAGTTTGGGCGAGCAGTACTTC	CASSRGSLGEQYF
.	TRBD2	TRBV29-1	TRBJ2-1	TGCAGCGTTGTCCCTAGCGGGAGAGGCAATGAGCAGTTCTTC	CSVVPSGRGNEQFF
.	.	TRBV12-3/TRBV12-4	TRBJ2-7	TGTGCCAGCAGTTTAGCCGGGTCTCACAGCTACGAGCAGTACTTC	CASSLAGSHSYEQYF